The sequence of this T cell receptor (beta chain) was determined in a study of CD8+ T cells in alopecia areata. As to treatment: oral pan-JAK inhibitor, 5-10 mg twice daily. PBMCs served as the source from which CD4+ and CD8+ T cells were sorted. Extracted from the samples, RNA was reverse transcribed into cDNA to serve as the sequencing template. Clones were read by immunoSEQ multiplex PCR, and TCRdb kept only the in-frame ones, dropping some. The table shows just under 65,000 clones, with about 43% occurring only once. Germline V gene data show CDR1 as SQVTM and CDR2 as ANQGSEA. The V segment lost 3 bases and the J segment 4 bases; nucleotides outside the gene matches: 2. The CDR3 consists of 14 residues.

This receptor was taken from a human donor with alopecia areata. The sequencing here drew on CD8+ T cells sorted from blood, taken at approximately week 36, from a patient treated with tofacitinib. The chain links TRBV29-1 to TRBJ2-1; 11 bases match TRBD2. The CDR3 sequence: CSVDGLAGYNEQFF. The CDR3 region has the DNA TGCAGCGTTGACGGACTAGCGGGTTACAATGAGCAGTTCTTC.